This TCR beta chain comes out of a study of shared clonotypes between healthy human individuals. To note about this clone: This likely traces to a read error, being one base from a far larger clone. The final CDR3 position lacks the conserved phenylalanine or tryptophan, pointing to a likely read error.

Unsorted PBMCs provided DNA that was sequenced on ten immunoSEQ deep assay plates. Only in-frame clones appear in the TCRdb table, and some are missing; sequencing was by immunoSEQ multiplex PCR. The sample includes some 490,000 clones, over 70% seen only once; the top ten take about 12%. From germline, CDR1 is MNHNS and CDR2 SASEGT. J was trimmed by 1 base and V by 6 bases; bases with no gene match: 2. The CDR3 loop spans 13 amino acids. The rearrangement joins TRBV6-1 to TRBJ1-1, with TRBD1 identical over 7 bases. Sequenced material: PBMCs. The sequence was obtained from a woman between 40 and 55 years old in good health. Some clones in this sample may be carry-over from other donors' samples. Written as DNA, the CDR3 is TGTGCCAGCAGCGACAGGGAGAACACTGAAGCTTTCTCT. This encodes CASSDRENTEAFS.